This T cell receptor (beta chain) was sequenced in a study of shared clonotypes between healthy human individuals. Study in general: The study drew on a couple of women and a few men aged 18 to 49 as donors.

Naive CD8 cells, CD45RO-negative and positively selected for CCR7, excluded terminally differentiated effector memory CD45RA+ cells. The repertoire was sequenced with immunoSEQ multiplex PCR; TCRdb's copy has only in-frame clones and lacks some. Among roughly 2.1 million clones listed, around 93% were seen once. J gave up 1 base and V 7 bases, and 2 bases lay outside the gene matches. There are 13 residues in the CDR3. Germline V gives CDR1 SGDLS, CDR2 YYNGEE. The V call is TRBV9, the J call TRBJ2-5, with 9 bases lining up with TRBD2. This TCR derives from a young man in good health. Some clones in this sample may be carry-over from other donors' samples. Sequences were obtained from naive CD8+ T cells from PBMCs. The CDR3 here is CASRREGQETQYF. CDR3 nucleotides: TGTGCCAGCCGGCGGGAGGGCCAAGAGACCCAGTACTTC. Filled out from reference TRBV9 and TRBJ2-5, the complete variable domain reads DSGVTQTPKHLITATGQRVTLRCSPRSGDLSVYWYQQSLDQGLQFLIQYYNGEERAKGNILERFSAQQFPDLHSELNLSSLELGDSALYFCASRREGQETQYFGPGTRLLVL.